The 18 T cell receptor beta chains presented below share a single source sample, sequenced in a study of vaccination effects on CD4 cells after COVID-19. Isolation of CD4+ T cells took place after nine to ten days of culture. The method was immunoSEQ multiplex PCR; TCRdb's version includes in-frame clones alone and lacks a portion of them. The repertoire holds about 28,000 clones, with 60% to 80% as singletons. Their cognate antigens are unknown. Sample: CD4+ T cells from PBMCs cultured without peptide, taken before COVID-19 vaccination. These receptors were obtained from a human donor who received a COVID-19 vaccine.

The chain has TRBV2 and TRBJ1-3, with TRBD1 as a possible D gene (5 bases). Germline CDR1 SNHLY, CDR2 FYNNEI. The CDR3 spans 14 residues. Trimming removed 2 bases at V and 5 bases at J, with 10 bases between. The CDR3 region is CASSEMQGRNTIYF. For the CDR3, the DNA is TGTGCCAGCAGTGAAATGCAGGGCCGAAACACCATATATTTT.

The rearrangement links TRBV6-5 to TRBJ1-2; perhaps TRBD1 as D (5 bases). The V end lost 2 bases, the J end lost 3 bases, and 13 bases lay between the germline ends. Germline CDR1 and CDR2: MNHEY and SVGAGI. The CDR3 length is 15 residues. CDR3 sequence: CASSYTSTAYYGYTF. In nucleotides, the CDR3 is TGTGCCAGCAGTTACACTTCGACAGCTTACTATGGCTACACCTTC.

This chain links TRBV10-2 with TRBJ1-1; D possibly corresponds to TRBD1 (5 bases). From germline, CDR1 is WSHSY and CDR2 SAAADI. V was shortened by 8 bases and J by 5 bases, with 12 bases between the two germline ends. The CDR3 has 12 residues. CDR3 sequence (DNA): TGCGCCAGCGTAGGGGCCAGAACTGAAGCTTTCTTT. This encodes CASVGARTEAFF.

The V and J genes are TRBV10-1 and TRBJ2-1; no definite D call. The CDR3 sequence is 13 residues long. With 0 bases removed from V and 9 bases from J, the gap between germline ends came to 9 bases. Germline CDR1 WNHNN, CDR2 SYGVQD (reference sequence). The CDR3 loop reads CASSESGISEQFF. The CDR3 DNA is TGCGCCAGCAGTGAGTCAGGGATAAGTGAGCAGTTCTTC.

The V gene is TRBV11-3, the J gene TRBJ2-1, with TRBD2 matching over 7 bases. Per the germline V gene, CDR1 is SGHNT and CDR2 is YENEEA. Losses at the gene ends were 5 bases for V and 5 bases for J; bases not matched to a gene: 6. The CDR3 has 14 amino acids. CDR3 region: CASSPGLLNNEQFF. The DNA of the CDR3 is TGTGCCAGCAGCCCGGGACTACTCAACAATGAGCAGTTCTTC.

V usage is TRBV5-4 and J usage is TRBJ2-4; TRBD1 is a possible D gene (6 bases). This CDR3 is built from 16 residues. Germline CDR1 is SGHNT and CDR2 is YYREEE (reference sequence). The V and J ends lost 4 bases and 0 bases respectively, with 14 bases between them. As DNA, the CDR3 is TGTGCCAGCAGCCATTCCAGGGGTTTAGCCAAAAACATTCAGTACTTC. Translation gives CASSHSRGLAKNIQYF.

J is TRBJ1-5 and V is TRBV24-1; a possible D gene is TRBD1 (5 bases). CDR1 KGHDR and CDR2 SFDVKD come from the germline V gene. V lost 7 bases to trimming and J lost 3 bases, with 9 bases between them. The CDR3 contains 13 residues. The CDR3 loop reads CATRGAANQPQHF. DNA for the CDR3: TGTGCCACCAGAGGGGCGGCCAATCAGCCCCAGCATTTT.

This chain links TRBV3-1 (or the pseudogene TRBV3-2) with TRBJ1-1; no definite D call. V lost 4 bases, J lost 1 base, and 7 bases lay in between. The CDR3 length is 13 residues. In germline, CDR1 is LGHDT, CDR2 YNNKEL (reference sequence). CDR3 coding DNA: TGTGCCAGCAGCCCAGATGGGAACACTGAAGCTTTCTTT. Translation gives CASSPDGNTEAFF.

This chain uses TRBV21-1 with TRBJ1-3; the D call in the table, TRBD1, was not verified against the DNA. TRBV21-1 is assigned pseudogene status. CDR3 size: 17 residues. CDR3 region: CASSKLTGTDSGNTIYF. The DNA for the CDR3 is TGTGCCAGCAGCAAGTTGACAGGGACTGACTCTGGAAACACCATATATTTT.

The rearrangement uses TRBV5-4 and TRBJ1-1, with 8 bases that match TRBD1. Germline V gene data show CDR1 as SGHNT and CDR2 as YYREEE (reference sequence). The CDR3 consists of 16 residues. V was clipped by 0 bases and J by 1 base; unmatched bases: 5. The CDR3 coding sequence is TGTGCCAGCAGCTTGGTGACAGGGGTGCCGAACACTGAAGCTTTCTTT. The encoded protein is CASSLVTGVPNTEAFF.

This clone has a handful of counts. The rearrangement links TRBV4-1 to TRBJ1-6; 7 bases align to TRBD1. Germline V gene lookup returns CDR1 MGHRA and CDR2 YSYEKL. With 1 base clipped from V and 7 bases from J, the junction kept 10 bases outside the gene matches. The CDR3 loop spans 17 amino acids. The CDR3 region is CASSQGDYARGNSPLHF. CDR3 sequence (DNA): TGCGCCAGCAGCCAAGGCGACTATGCCAGGGGGAATTCACCCCTCCACTTT.

The rearrangement joins TRBV5-1 to TRBJ2-7; 11 bases agree with TRBD1. Germline V CDR1 and CDR2: SGHRS, YFSETQ. The CDR3 loop spans 16 amino acids. V shed 0 bases, J shed 5 bases, and the junction held 7 bases outside the gene matches. CDR3 region: CASSLVAGTGGNEQYF. The DNA of the CDR3 is TGCGCCAGCAGCTTGGTTGCGGGGACAGGGGGAAACGAGCAGTACTTC.

Only a few counts were recorded for this clone. The chain is built from TRBV9 and TRBJ1-1; weak D call: TRBD1 (5 bases). Trimming took off 5 bases at V and 4 bases at J, with 21 bases between the two ends. The CDR3 contains 16 residues. CDR1 and CDR2 (germline): SGDLS, YYNGEE. Here the CDR3 reads CASSWGEGRMSTEAFF. The CDR3 DNA is TGTGCCAGCAGTTGGGGGGAGGGCAGAATGAGCACTGAAGCTTTCTTT.

The CDR3 region has the DNA TGTGCCAGCAGCAACCCAGAGAATCTATCGGAGCAGTACTTC. Its protein is CASSNPENLSEQYF. The chain has TRBV3-1 (or the pseudogene TRBV3-2) and TRBJ2-7, with unresolved D. Deletions cut 5 bases from V and 7 bases from J, with 18 bases between. CDR3 length: 14 amino acids. Germline V gene lookup returns CDR1 LGHDT and CDR2 YNNKEL (reference sequence).

This clone appeared a few times. The genes are TRBV10-1 and TRBJ2-3; 7 nucleotides match TRBD1. The germline V gene encodes CDR1 WNHNN and CDR2 SYGVQD (reference sequence). V gave up 4 bases and J gave up 2 bases; unmatched junction bases: 6. The CDR3 length is 15 residues. The CDR3 protein is CASSVNRGATDTQYF. In DNA, the CDR3 is TGCGCCAGCAGTGTCAACAGGGGCGCCACAGATACGCAGTATTTT.

The V and J genes are TRBV7-2 and TRBJ1-3; D may be TRBD1 (6 bases). CDR1 and CDR2 from the germline V gene are SGHTA and FQGNSA. Trimming pared 3 bases from V and 3 bases from J, leaving 12 bases between. The CDR3 totals 15 residues. CDR3 nucleotides: TGTGCCAGCAGCTTTTCCGGGACACGTGGAAACACCATATATTTT. This gives the protein CASSFSGTRGNTIYF.

This chain links TRBV6-5 with TRBJ2-5, with 9 bases that match TRBD1. CDR1 and CDR2 from the germline V gene are MNHEY and SVGAGI. CDR3 length: 15 amino acids. V trimming: 6 bases; J trimming: 4 bases; junction bases outside the gene matches: 9. The CDR3 sequence: CASRTGGAGGETQYF. CDR3 sequence (DNA): TGTGCCAGCAGAACAGGGGGCGCCGGGGGAGAGACCCAGTACTTC.

CDR3 residues: CASSPQKDLGNTIYF. DNA of the CDR3: TGTGCCAGCTCACCACAGAAGGACCTTGGAAACACCATATATTTT. V and J are TRBV18 and TRBJ1-3; no reliable D call. The V end was cut by 1 base, the J end by 3 bases, with 10 bases between. From germline, CDR1 is KGHSH and CDR2 LQKENI. There are 15 residues in the CDR3.